There are many counts of the clone carrying this T cell receptor (beta chain). The antigen is unknown. Each ophthalmopathy patient scored at least 3 on the Clinical Activity Score and at least 4 on NOSPECS grade, with duration under 3 months. PBMCs were sourced from roughly 9.7 ml fresh peripheral blood. TCR beta CDR3 regions were amplified from RNA transcripts. The study used the HTBI primer set for a first-round RT-PCR of the TCR CDR3. TCRdb redid the calling of the multiplex PCR reads with MiXCR, one entry per CDR3 protein. Here the sample spans fewer than 750,000 distinct CDR3 sequences, approximately 15% being singletons. The source of the sample is a study of T cells in Graves' hyperthyroidism and ophthalmopathy. Whole-study results and caveats: Most expanded thyroid clonotypes above 0.001 also appeared in blood.

Sequencing was performed on blood. The TCR comes from a middle-aged woman with Graves' ophthalmopathy.

The CDR3 loop is CASSLQGYYSEQYF. CDR3 DNA: TGTGCCAGCAGCTTACAGGGGTACTACAGCGAGCAGTACTTC. The chain has TRBV7-2 and TRBJ2-7; tentatively, D is TRBD1 (6 bases). The CDR3 consists of 14 residues. V was cut by 2 bases and J by 6 bases, with 14 bases left in between. Per germline, CDR1 SGHTA and CDR2 FQGNSA.